One sample yielded the 30 T cell receptor beta chains listed below, sequenced in a study of blood T cell repertoires in COVID-19. Method: immunoSEQ multiplex PCR; TCRdb's copy keeps in-frame clones and lacks some. The sample yields some 250,000 clones, 60% to 75% seen once. Sample: peripheral blood. Receptors were obtained from a woman of 80 years or more with acute or convalescent COVID-19.

The rearrangement joins TRBV18 to TRBJ2-7, with D perhaps matching TRBD1 (7 bases). The CDR3 has 17 residues. Trimming took 0 bases from V and 2 from J, leaving 17 bases between them. CDR1 and CDR2 (germline): KGHSH, LQKENI. The CDR3 spells CASSPPAGQLGAYEQYF. For the CDR3, the DNA is TGTGCCAGCTCACCACCCGCGGGACAGCTAGGGGCCTACGAGCAGTACTTC.

The V gene is TRBV6-2 or TRBV6-3, the J gene TRBJ2-1; 10 nucleotides line up with TRBD2. V trimming: 4 bases; J trimming: 1 base; junction bases outside the gene matches: 1. The CDR3 contains 15 residues. CDR1 is MNHEY, CDR2 SVGEGT, per germline. This CDR3 is CASSSSGGSYNEQFF. The CDR3 bases are TGTGCCAGCAGTTCTAGCGGGGGATCCTACAATGAGCAGTTCTTC.

The chain joins TRBV5-1 to TRBJ1-2, with a tentative D call TRBD1 (6 bases). The CDR3 runs 14 residues. The germline gives CDR1 SGHRS, CDR2 YFSETQ. The V end lost 6 bases, the J end lost 4 bases, and 16 bases lay between the germline ends. CDR3 DNA: TGCGCCAGCACCCCGACAGGTAACGGCTATGGCTACACCTTC. Its translation is CASTPTGNGYGYTF.

The V gene is TRBV3-1 (or the pseudogene TRBV3-2), the J gene TRBJ2-3, with 10 bases lining up with TRBD2. CDR3 length: 16 amino acids. V lost 4 bases and J lost 1; bases outside the gene matches: 5. Germline assignment: CDR1 LGHDT and CDR2 YNNKEL (reference sequence). CDR3: CASSRYLAGGTDTQYF. DNA of the CDR3: TGTGCCAGCAGCCGATATCTAGCGGGGGGCACAGATACGCAGTATTTT.

The CDR3: CASSTRDRGREQYF. The CDR3 DNA reads as TGTGCCAGTAGTACCCGAGACAGGGGGAGAGAGCAGTACTTC. V gene TRBV19 combines with J gene TRBJ2-7; 9 nucleotides match TRBD1. The CDR3 has 14 residues. Germline V gene data show CDR1 as LNHDA and CDR2 as SQIVND (reference sequence). Germline trimming cut 4 bases from V and 7 bases from J; bases unmatched to any gene: 8.

This clone appeared a single time. The rearrangement links TRBV2 to TRBJ2-7, with D maybe TRBD1 (5 bases). V was cut by 4 bases and J by 6 bases, with 19 bases left in between. The germline V gene has CDR1 SNHLY and CDR2 FYNNEI. The CDR3 covers 15 residues. The DNA for the CDR3 is TGTGCCAGCAGTGCTCCCAGGGTACCCCGTGCCGAGCAGTACTTC. It translates to CASSAPRVPRAEQYF. Full variable domain (outside the CDR3, taken from reference TRBV2 and TRBJ2-7): EPEVTQTPSHQVTQMGQEVILRCVPISNHLYFYWYRQILGQKVEFLVSFYNNEISEKSEIFDDQFSVERPDGSNFTLKIRSTKLEDSAMYFCASSAPRVPRAEQYFGPGTRLTVT.

In DNA form, the CDR3 reads TGTGCCAGCAGAAGATGGGACAGGGACTATGGCTACACCTTC. It codes for CASRRWDRDYGYTF. V gene TRBV2 combines with J gene TRBJ1-2; 9 positions match TRBD1. J was trimmed by 3 bases and V by 6 bases; bases with no gene match: 5. CDR1 is SNHLY, CDR2 FYNNEI, per germline. The length of the CDR3 is 14 residues.

This rearrangement joins TRBV2 to TRBJ2-7; 16 bases match TRBD2. With 6 bases clipped from V and 1 base from J, the junction kept 3 bases outside the gene matches. CDR1 and CDR2 from the germline V gene are SNHLY and FYNNEI. The CDR3 is made up of 16 amino acids. CDR3 bases: TGTGCCAGCAGGGGACTAGCGGGAGGGCCGTCCTACGAGCAGTACTTC. Encoded protein: CASRGLAGGPSYEQYF.

Notes on this clone: One end of the junction varies from germline; a read error may be responsible. This chain connects TRBV5-1 to TRBJ1-1; D gene unclear. CDR3 size: 13 residues. The germline gives CDR1 SGHRS, CDR2 YFSETQ. The DNA of the CDR3 is TGCGCCAGCAGCACCATAGTCAACAGTGAAGCTTTCTTT. Translated: CASSTIVNSEAFF.

This rearrangement joins TRBV19 to TRBJ2-1, with 10 bases lining up with TRBD2. The CDR3 sequence is 15 residues long. The V gene's germline CDR1 is LNHDA and CDR2 SQIVND (reference sequence). J was trimmed by 8 bases and V by 6 bases; bases with no gene match: 10. CDR3: CASSMGLAPLDEQFF. The CDR3 nucleotides are TGTGCCAGTAGCATGGGACTAGCGCCCCTCGATGAGCAGTTCTTC.

V and J are TRBV30 and TRBJ2-1, with D tentatively TRBD2 (7 bases). Deletions cut 0 bases from V and 9 bases from J, with 18 bases between. CDR3 size: 15 residues. Germline CDR1 is GTSNPN and CDR2 is SVGIG (reference sequence). The CDR3 coding sequence is TGTGCCTGGAGTGTAGGGGGGACTACCTCCAGTGAGCAGTTCTTC. Translated, it gives CAWSVGGTTSSEQFF.

CDR3 region: CASSEGGGGGELFF. The CDR3, as DNA: TGTGCCAGCAGTGAAGGGGGGGGTGGCGGGGAGCTGTTTTTT. The chain recombines TRBV6-1 with TRBJ2-2; TRBD2 matches 7 bases. The CDR3 has 14 residues. In germline, CDR1 is MNHNS, CDR2 SASEGT. J lost 7 bases, V lost 1 base, and 3 bases had no gene match.

V is TRBV3-1 (or the pseudogene TRBV3-2) and J is TRBJ1-2, with 11 bases lining up with TRBD1. J gave up 7 bases and V 4 bases, and 5 bases lay outside the gene matches. The CDR3 has 14 amino acids. Germline CDR1 reads LGHDT; CDR2 reads YNNKEL (reference sequence). Here the CDR3 DNA reads TGTGCCAGCAGCCCAGGACAGGGGGCGATTGGCTACACCTTC. Its protein product is CASSPGQGAIGYTF.

This chain joins TRBV3-1 (or the pseudogene TRBV3-2) and TRBJ2-5, with D perhaps TRBD1 (8 bases). Germline-derived CDR1 and CDR2 are LGHDT and YNNKEL (reference sequence). The V end lost 6 bases, the J end lost 4 bases, and 18 bases lay between the germline ends. The CDR3 has 15 residues. In nucleotides, the CDR3 is TGTGCCAGCAGGCACAGGGGGGGAATCCTAGAGACCCAGTACTTC. Translated, it gives CASRHRGGILETQYF.

This chain joins TRBV2 and TRBJ2-3; 8 bases fit TRBD2. This CDR3 has 14 residues. J was trimmed by 0 bases and V by 10 bases; bases with no gene match: 6. Per germline, CDR1 SNHLY and CDR2 FYNNEI. The CDR3 DNA sequence: TGTGCCACCAGAAGGACTAGCAGCACAGATACGCAGTATTTT. Amino acids: CATRRTSSTDTQYF. Complete variable domain (other parts from reference TRBV2 and TRBJ2-3): EPEVTQTPSHQVTQMGQEVILRCVPISNHLYFYWYRQILGQKVEFLVSFYNNEISEKSEIFDDQFSVERPDGSNFTLKIRSTKLEDSAMYFCATRRTSSTDTQYFGPGTRLTVL.

The rearrangement joins TRBV6-2 or TRBV6-3 to TRBJ2-1; D possibly corresponds to TRBD2 (7 bases). Germline V lookup: CDR1 MNHEY, CDR2 SVGEGT. Deletions cut 0 bases from V and 3 bases from J, with 12 bases between. The CDR3 sequence is 16 residues long. The CDR3 spells CASSYSRGGLYNEQFF. In nucleotides, the CDR3 is TGTGCCAGCAGTTACTCGAGGGGGGGGCTCTACAATGAGCAGTTCTTC.

V usage is TRBV7-2 and J usage is TRBJ2-7, with TRBD1 matching 7 bases. From germline, CDR1 is SGHTA and CDR2 FQGNSA. V gave up 0 bases and J gave up 0 bases; unmatched junction bases: 2. CDR3 length: 15 amino acids. CDR3 region: CASSLAGDSSYEQYF. As DNA, the CDR3 is TGTGCCAGCAGCTTAGCGGGGGACAGCTCCTACGAGCAGTACTTC.

The gene calls are TRBV4-2 and TRBJ2-5; 7 positions agree with TRBD1. CDR3 length: 13 residues. The junction had 7 bases not matched to a gene; V was cut back by 8 bases and J by 4 bases. Germline V gene data show CDR1 as LGHNA and CDR2 as YNFKEQ. The CDR3 DNA is TGTGCCAGCCGGCAGGGGGAAAGAGAGACCCAGTACTTC. Translated: CASRQGERETQYF.

This clone was seen only once. The chain employs TRBV6-2 or TRBV6-3 and TRBJ2-6; TRBD2 agrees at 8 bases. The CDR3 contains 17 residues. CDR1 MNHEY and CDR2 SVGEGT come from the germline V gene. J lost 0 bases, V lost 5 bases, and 6 bases had no gene match. DNA of the CDR3: TGTGCCAGCAGTCCGCCGGGGGGGGGCTCTGGGGCCAACGTCCTGACTTTC. It translates to CASSPPGGGSGANVLTF.

This clone is a singleton in its sample. An end of the junction does not agree with germline; a read error may underlie this. The chain couples TRBV10-2 to TRBJ2-3; 7 bases agree with TRBD2. Germline V gene sequence: CDR1 WSHSY, CDR2 SAAADI. CDR3 length equals 16 residues. This CDR3 is CARSPLGGEGRDVQYF. The CDR3 DNA sequence: TGCGCCCGCAGCCCACTTGGGGGGGAGGGACGGGACGTGCAGTATTTT.

The V gene is TRBV7-3, the J gene TRBJ2-1; 10 bases align to TRBD2. The V gene end was trimmed by 2 bases and the J gene end by 8 bases; junction bases not matched to a gene: 18. Looked up from germline, CDR1 is SGHTA and CDR2 is FQGTGA. This CDR3 has 19 residues. The CDR3 region is CASSLGAHWSAGGRYEQFF. CDR3 DNA sequence: TGTGCCAGCAGCTTAGGGGCCCACTGGTCAGCGGGGGGGCGTTATGAGCAGTTCTTC. Using reference TRBV7-3 and TRBJ2-1 for the parts outside the CDR3, the full variable domain is GAGVSQTPSNKVTEKGKYVELRCDPISGHTALYWYRQSLGQGPEFLIYFQGTGAADDSGLPNDRFFAVRPEGSVSTLKIQRTERGDSAVYLCASSLGAHWSAGGRYEQFFGPGTRLTVL.

The V and J genes are TRBV6-5 and TRBJ2-5, with 7 bases matching TRBD2. This CDR3 has 15 amino acids. Germline loops: CDR1 MNHEY, CDR2 SVGAGI. The ends lost 6 bases at V and 1 base at J; junction bases unmatched: 8. The CDR3 here is CASRSGGAGQETQYF. The CDR3 DNA is TGTGCCAGCAGATCGGGGGGAGCGGGCCAAGAGACCCAGTACTTC.

This chain uses TRBV3-1 (or the pseudogene TRBV3-2) with TRBJ2-5; TRBD2 matches at 11 bases. Germline V gene data show CDR1 as LGHDT and CDR2 as YNNKEL (reference sequence). The CDR3 totals 14 residues. The junction had 2 bases not matched to a gene; V was cut back by 3 bases and J by 5 bases. The CDR3 nucleotides are TGTGCCAGCAGCCAGGCTAGCGGGAGGGAGACCCAGTACTTC. It specifies CASSQASGRETQYF.

The chain links TRBV5-1 to TRBJ2-1; 10 positions match TRBD1. Per the germline V gene, CDR1 is SGHRS and CDR2 is YFSETQ. Trimming removed 0 bases from V and 12 bases from J; junction bases left unmatched: 6. The CDR3 extends over 14 amino acids. The CDR3 DNA sequence: TGCGCCAGCAGCTTGGATAGGACAGGGGGTGTGCAGTTCTTC. Its translation is CASSLDRTGGVQFF.

This chain joins TRBV7-2 and TRBJ2-4; D is perhaps TRBD2 (5 bases). The V and J ends lost 8 bases and 0 bases respectively, with 5 bases between them. Per the germline V gene, CDR1 is SGHTA and CDR2 is FQGNSA. The CDR3 spans 12 residues. As DNA, the CDR3 is TGTGCCAGCCGGGGAGCCAAAAACATTCAGTACTTC. This codes for CASRGAKNIQYF. The whole variable domain, filled in from reference TRBV7-2 and TRBJ2-4, reads GAGVSQSPSNKVTEKGKDVELRCDPISGHTALYWYRQSLGQGLEFLIYFQGNSAPDKSGLPSDRFSAERTGGSVSTLTIQRTQQEDSAVYLCASRGAKNIQYFGAGTRLSVL.

V gene TRBV7-9 combines with J gene TRBJ2-5; 14 bases map to TRBD2. The V gene's germline CDR1 is SEHNR and CDR2 FQNEAQ (reference sequence). The length of the CDR3 is 15 residues. V shed 8 bases and J 7 bases; nucleotides not matched to a gene: 9. The CDR3 protein is CASATSGGAFGTQYF. The CDR3 DNA reads as TGTGCCAGCGCGACTAGCGGGGGGGCCTTTGGGACCCAGTACTTC.

This chain uses TRBV3-1 (or the pseudogene TRBV3-2) with TRBJ2-5; 7 nucleotides align to TRBD1. This CDR3 is built from 15 residues. Germline-derived CDR1 and CDR2 are LGHDT and YNNKEL (reference sequence). V lost 4 bases, J lost 4 bases, and 9 bases stayed unmatched. The CDR3 is CASSPQGRSGETQYF. CDR3 bases: TGTGCCAGCAGCCCACAGGGGCGGTCGGGAGAGACCCAGTACTTC.

This clone was seen more than once but under ten times. Here the CDR3 DNA reads TGTGCCAGTAACAAAGATCACAGCACCTATGGCTACACCTTC. It encodes CASNKDHSTYGYTF. The chain couples TRBV19 to TRBJ1-2, with D unresolved. From germline, CDR1 is LNHDA and CDR2 SQIVND (reference sequence). The CDR3 loop spans 14 amino acids. Trimming removed 7 bases from V and 4 bases from J, with 16 bases in between.

The rearrangement joins TRBV6-1 to TRBJ1-1; no definite D call. The CDR3 runs to 13 residues. V was shortened by 8 bases and J by 1 base, with 11 bases between the two germline ends. CDR1 MNHNS and CDR2 SASEGT come from the germline V gene. In DNA form, the CDR3 reads TGTGCCAGCTTGTTCGCGGGGAACACTGAAGCTTTCTTT. This codes for CASLFAGNTEAFF.

The rearrangement joins TRBV15 to TRBJ1-4; unclear D gene. V was pared by 11 bases and J by 7 bases, with 17 bases between. Germline CDR1 and CDR2: LNHNV and YYDKDF (reference sequence). The CDR3 has 13 amino acids. CDR3 sequence: CASGGGSGEKLFF. CDR3 coding DNA: TGTGCCTCCGGTGGAGGATCGGGTGAAAAACTGTTTTTT.